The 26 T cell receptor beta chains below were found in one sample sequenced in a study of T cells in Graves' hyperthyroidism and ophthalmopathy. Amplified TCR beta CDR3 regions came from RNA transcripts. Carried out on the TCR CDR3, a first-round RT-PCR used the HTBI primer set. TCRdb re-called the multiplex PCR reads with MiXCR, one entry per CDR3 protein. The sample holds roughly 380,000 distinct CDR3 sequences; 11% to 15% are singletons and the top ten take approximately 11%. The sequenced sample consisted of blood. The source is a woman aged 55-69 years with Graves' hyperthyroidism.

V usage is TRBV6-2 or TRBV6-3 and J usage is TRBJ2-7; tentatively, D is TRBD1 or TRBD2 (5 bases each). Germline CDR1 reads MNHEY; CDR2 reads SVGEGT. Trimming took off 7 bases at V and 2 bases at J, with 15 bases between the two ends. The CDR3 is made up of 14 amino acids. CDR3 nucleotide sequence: TGTGCCAGCACCAGAGGGGCCGGGACCTACGAGCAGTACTTC. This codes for CASTRGAGTYEQYF.

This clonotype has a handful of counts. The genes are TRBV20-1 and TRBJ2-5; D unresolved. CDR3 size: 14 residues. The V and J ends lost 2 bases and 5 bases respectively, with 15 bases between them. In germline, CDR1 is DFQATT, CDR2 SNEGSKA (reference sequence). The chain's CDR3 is CSARIGSQTETQYF. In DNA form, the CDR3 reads TGCAGTGCTAGAATAGGCTCTCAGACGGAGACCCAGTACTTC.

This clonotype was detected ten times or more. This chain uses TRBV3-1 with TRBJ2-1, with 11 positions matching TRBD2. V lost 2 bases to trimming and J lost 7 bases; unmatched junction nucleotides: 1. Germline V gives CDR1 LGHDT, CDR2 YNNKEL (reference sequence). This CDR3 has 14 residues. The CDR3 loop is CASSQSSGRNEQFF. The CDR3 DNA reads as TGTGCCAGCAGCCAATCTAGCGGGAGGAATGAGCAGTTCTTC.

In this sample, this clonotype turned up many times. CDR3 DNA: TGTGCCACCAGCTGGACAGGATACAATCAGCCCCAGCATTTT. Its translation: CATSWTGYNQPQHF. The V gene is TRBV15, the J gene TRBJ1-5; 7 bases fit TRBD1. Losses at the gene ends were 5 bases for V and 3 bases for J; bases not matched to a gene: 4. The CDR3 spans 14 residues. The germline gives CDR1 LNHNV, CDR2 YYDKDF (reference sequence).

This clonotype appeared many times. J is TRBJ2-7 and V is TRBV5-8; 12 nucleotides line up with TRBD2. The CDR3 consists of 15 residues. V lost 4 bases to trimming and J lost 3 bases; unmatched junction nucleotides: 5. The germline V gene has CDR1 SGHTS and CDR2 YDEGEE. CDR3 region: CASSKWTSGDYEQYF. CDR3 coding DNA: TGTGCCAGCAGCAAGTGGACTAGCGGGGACTACGAGCAGTACTTC.

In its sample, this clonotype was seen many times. CDR3 nucleotide sequence: TGTGCCAGCAGTTCTTTCGAGGTCACAGATACGCAGTATTTT. Protein: CASSSFEVTDTQYF. The V call is TRBV2, the J call TRBJ2-3; D not certain. Between the trimmed V and J ends, which lost 5 bases and 2 bases, there was a span of 11 bases. Germline loops: CDR1 SNHLY, CDR2 FYNNEI. The CDR3 consists of 14 residues.

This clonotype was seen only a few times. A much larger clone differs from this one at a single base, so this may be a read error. CDR3 DNA: TGTGCCAGCGGGGAACACGGCTACGGGCAGTACTTC. Its translation: CASGEHGYGQYF. V usage is TRBV2 and J usage is TRBJ2-7; D remains unclear. The V gene's germline CDR1 is SNHLY and CDR2 FYNNEI. This CDR3 region has 12 residues.

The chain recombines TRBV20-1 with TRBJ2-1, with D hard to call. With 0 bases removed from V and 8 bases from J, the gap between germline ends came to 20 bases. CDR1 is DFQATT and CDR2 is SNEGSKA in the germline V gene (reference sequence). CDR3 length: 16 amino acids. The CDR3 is CSARDLGRRVVDEQFF. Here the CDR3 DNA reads TGCAGTGCTAGAGATCTGGGTCGACGGGTCGTGGATGAGCAGTTCTTC.

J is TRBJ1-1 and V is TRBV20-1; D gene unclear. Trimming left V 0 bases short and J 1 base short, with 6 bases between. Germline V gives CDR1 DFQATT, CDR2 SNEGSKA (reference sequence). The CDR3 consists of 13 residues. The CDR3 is CSAREDTNTEAFF. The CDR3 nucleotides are TGCAGTGCTAGAGAAGACACGAACACTGAAGCTTTCTTT.

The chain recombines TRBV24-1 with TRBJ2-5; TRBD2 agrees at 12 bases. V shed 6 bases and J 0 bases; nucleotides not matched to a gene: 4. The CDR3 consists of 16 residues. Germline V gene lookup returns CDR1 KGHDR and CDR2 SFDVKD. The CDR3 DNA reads TGTGCCACCAGTACCTGGACTAGCGGGGACCAAGAGACCCAGTACTTC. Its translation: CATSTWTSGDQETQYF.

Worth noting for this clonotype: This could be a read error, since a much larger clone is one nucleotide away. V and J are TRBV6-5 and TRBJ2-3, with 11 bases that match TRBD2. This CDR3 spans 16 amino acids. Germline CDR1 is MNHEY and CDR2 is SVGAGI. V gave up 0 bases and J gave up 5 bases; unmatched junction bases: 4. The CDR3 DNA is TGTGCCAGCAGTTACTCTGAGCTAGCGGGAGGAGATACGCAGTATTTT. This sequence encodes CASSYSELAGGDTQYF.

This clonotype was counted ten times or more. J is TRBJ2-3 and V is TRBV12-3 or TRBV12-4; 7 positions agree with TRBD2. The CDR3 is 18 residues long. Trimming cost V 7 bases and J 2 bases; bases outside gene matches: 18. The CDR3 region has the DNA TGTGCCAGCACCCCCCATCCTTTAGCGGGCCTACTCACAGATACGCAGTATTTT. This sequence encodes CASTPHPLAGLLTDTQYF.

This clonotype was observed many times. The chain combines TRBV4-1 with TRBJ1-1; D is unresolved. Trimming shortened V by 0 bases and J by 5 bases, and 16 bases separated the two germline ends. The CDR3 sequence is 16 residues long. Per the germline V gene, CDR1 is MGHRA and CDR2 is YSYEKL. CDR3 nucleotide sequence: TGCGCCAGCAGCCAAGATCCGGGAGGGTGGAGTACTGAAGCTTTCTTT. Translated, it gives CASSQDPGGWSTEAFF.

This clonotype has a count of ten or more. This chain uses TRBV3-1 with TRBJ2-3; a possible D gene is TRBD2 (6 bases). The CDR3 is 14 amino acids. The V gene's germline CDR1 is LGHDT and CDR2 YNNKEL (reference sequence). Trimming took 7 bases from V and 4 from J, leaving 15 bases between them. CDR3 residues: CASMGREGSDTQYF. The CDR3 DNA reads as TGTGCCAGCATGGGGCGGGAAGGTTCAGATACGCAGTATTTT.

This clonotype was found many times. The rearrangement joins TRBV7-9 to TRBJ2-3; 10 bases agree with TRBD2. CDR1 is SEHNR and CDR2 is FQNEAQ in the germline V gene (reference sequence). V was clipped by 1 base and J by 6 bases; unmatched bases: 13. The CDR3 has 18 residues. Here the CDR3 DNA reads TGTGCCAGCAGCTTAGATAAAGGGCTAGCGGGAGAAGAGGATACGCAGTATTTT. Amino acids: CASSLDKGLAGEEDTQYF.

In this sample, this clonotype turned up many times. This CDR3 reads CASSLERGQAYEQYF. CDR3 DNA: TGTGCCAGCAGCTTAGAGCGCGGGCAGGCCTACGAGCAGTACTTC. This chain joins TRBV11-2 and TRBJ2-7; D is perhaps TRBD2 (5 bases). This CDR3 comprises 15 residues. Germline values: CDR1 SGHAT, CDR2 FQNNGV. V was shortened by 0 bases and J by 2 bases, with 11 bases between the two germline ends.

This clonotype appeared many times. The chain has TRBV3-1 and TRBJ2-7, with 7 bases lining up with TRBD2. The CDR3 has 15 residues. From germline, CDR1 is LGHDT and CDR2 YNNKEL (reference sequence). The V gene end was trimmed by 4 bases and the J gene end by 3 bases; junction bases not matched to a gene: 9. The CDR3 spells CASSPRGAGIYEQYF. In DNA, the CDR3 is TGTGCCAGCAGCCCTCGGGGAGCGGGGATCTACGAGCAGTACTTC.

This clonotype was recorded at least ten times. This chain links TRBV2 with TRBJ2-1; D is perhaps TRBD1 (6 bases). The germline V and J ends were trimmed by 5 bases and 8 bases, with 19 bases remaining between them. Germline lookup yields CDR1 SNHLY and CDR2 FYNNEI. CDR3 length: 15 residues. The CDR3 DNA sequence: TGTGCCAGCAGTCCGGACAGAGTAGTCCTGTATGAGCAGTTCTTC. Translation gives CASSPDRVVLYEQFF.

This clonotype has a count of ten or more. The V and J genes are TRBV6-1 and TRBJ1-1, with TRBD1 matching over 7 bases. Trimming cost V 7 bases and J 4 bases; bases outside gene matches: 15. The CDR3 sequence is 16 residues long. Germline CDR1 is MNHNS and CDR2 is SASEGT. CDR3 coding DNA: TGTGCCAGCACCGACGTGGGGAGGGGGCGCGTCACTGAAGCTTTCTTT. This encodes CASTDVGRGRVTEAFF.

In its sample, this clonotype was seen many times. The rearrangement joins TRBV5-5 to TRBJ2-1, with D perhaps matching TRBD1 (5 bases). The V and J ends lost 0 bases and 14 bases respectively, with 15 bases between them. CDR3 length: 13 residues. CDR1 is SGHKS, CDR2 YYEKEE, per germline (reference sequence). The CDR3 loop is CASSLGGRDIEFF. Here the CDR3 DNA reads TGTGCCAGCAGCTTGGGCGGCAGGGATATTGAGTTCTTC.

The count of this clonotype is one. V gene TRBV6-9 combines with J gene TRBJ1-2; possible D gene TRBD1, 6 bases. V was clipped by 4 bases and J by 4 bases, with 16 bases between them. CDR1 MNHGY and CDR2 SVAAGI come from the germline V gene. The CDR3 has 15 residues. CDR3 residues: CASSFRDTATYGYTF. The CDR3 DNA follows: TGTGCCAGCAGTTTTCGGGACACCGCGACCTATGGCTACACCTTC.

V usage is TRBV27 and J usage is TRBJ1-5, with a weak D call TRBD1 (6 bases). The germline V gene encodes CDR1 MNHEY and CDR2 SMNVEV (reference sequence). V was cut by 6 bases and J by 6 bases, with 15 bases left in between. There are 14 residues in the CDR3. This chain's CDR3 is CASSIQGPGQPQHF. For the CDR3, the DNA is TGTGCCAGCAGCATACAGGGCCCGGGTCAGCCCCAGCATTTT.

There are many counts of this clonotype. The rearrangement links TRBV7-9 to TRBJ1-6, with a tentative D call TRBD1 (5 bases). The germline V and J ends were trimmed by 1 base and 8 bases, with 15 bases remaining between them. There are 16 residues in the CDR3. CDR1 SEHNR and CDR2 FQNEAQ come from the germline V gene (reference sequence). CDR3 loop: CASSLGGGRTYSPLHF. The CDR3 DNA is TGTGCCAGCAGCTTAGGTGGGGGACGGACCTATTCACCCCTCCACTTT.

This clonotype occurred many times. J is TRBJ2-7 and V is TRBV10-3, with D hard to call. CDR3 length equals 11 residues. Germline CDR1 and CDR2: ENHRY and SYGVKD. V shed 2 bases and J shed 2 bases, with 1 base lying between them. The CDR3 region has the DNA TGTGCCATCAGTGAGGCCTACGAGCAGTACTTC. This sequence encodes CAISEAYEQYF.

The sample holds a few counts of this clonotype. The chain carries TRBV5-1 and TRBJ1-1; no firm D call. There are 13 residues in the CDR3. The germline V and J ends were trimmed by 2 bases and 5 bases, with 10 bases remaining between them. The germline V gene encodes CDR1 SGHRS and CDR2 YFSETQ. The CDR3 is CASSFSGRTEAFF. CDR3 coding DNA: TGCGCCAGCAGCTTCTCGGGTAGGACTGAAGCTTTCTTT.

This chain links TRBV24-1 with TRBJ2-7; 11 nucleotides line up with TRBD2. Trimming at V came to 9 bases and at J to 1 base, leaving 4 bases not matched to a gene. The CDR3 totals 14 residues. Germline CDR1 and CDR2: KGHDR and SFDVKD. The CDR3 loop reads CATEASGRSYEQYF. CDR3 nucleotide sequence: TGTGCCACCGAGGCTAGCGGGAGGTCCTACGAGCAGTACTTC.